The next 8 T cell receptor beta chains were all read from a single sample in a study of blood T cells in healthy people across ages. With a J-beta primer mix and a sample-barcoded 5' primer, a second PCR ran about 7 to 11 cycles. From the 5' RACE reads, TCRdb called clonotypes with MiXCR, one entry per CDR3 protein. The repertoire has around 900,000 distinct CDR3 sequences, 29% of them found once; the top ten carry 17%. What was sequenced was blood. Receptors were obtained from an elderly woman in good health.

This clonotype was picked up a small number of times. The V and J genes are TRBV5-1 and TRBJ1-2; TRBD1 matches 11 bases. Unmatched junction bases numbered 5, after V lost 3 bases and J lost 7 bases. CDR1 SGHRS and CDR2 YFSETQ come from the germline V gene. CDR3 length: 14 amino acids. CDR3 DNA sequence: TGCGCCAGCAGCTCCGGGACAGGGGGACTTGGCTACACCTTC. Amino acid sequence: CASSSGTGGLGYTF.

This clonotype appeared a single time. A much larger clone is a single base away; this may be a read error. It is likely a read error, because the conserved phenylalanine at the end of the CDR3 is missing. The chain links TRBV7-9 to TRBJ2-5; 10 nucleotides align to TRBD1. Germline V gene lookup returns CDR1 SEHNR and CDR2 FQNEAQ (reference sequence). The CDR3 is made up of 16 amino acids. The V gene end was trimmed by 3 bases and the J gene end by 5 bases; junction bases not matched to a gene: 9. The CDR3 is CASSFPRQGAGETQYV. In DNA form, the CDR3 reads TGTGCCAGCAGCTTCCCCCGACAGGGGGCGGGGGAGACCCAGTACGTC.

Concerning this clonotype itself: A read error may explain this, as a much larger clone is one base away. The chain links TRBV4-3 to TRBJ1-6, with a weak D call TRBD1 (6 bases). Germline V CDR1 and CDR2: LGHNA, YSLEER. The CDR3 covers 15 residues. The V gene lost 0 bases and the J gene lost 9 bases, with 12 bases spanning the gap. CDR3 nucleotides: TGCGCCAGCAGCCAAGAGGACGGGGGCGGTTCACCCCTCCACTTT. This encodes CASSQEDGGGSPLHF.

V and J are TRBV7-9 and TRBJ1-1; D unresolved. V was trimmed by 0 bases and J by 5 bases, leaving 7 bases between them. Germline V gene sequence: CDR1 SEHNR, CDR2 FQNEAQ (reference sequence). The CDR3 is 13 residues long. CDR3: CASSLAVRTEAFF. The CDR3 DNA follows: TGTGCCAGCAGCTTAGCAGTCAGGACTGAAGCTTTCTTT. Full variable domain (rest looked up from reference TRBV7-9 and TRBJ1-1): DTGVSQNPRHKITKRGQNVTFRCDPISEHNRLYWYRQTLGQGPEFLTYFQNEAQLEKSRLLSDRFSAERPKGSFSTLEIQRTEQGDSAMYLCASSLAVRTEAFFGQGTRLTVV.

At least ten counts were recorded for this clonotype. The J gene is TRBJ2-5, the V gene TRBV4-3; D is perhaps TRBD2 (7 bases). From germline, CDR1 is LGHNA and CDR2 YSLEER. The CDR3 has 15 residues. V was clipped by 1 base and J by 5 bases, with 14 bases between them. CDR3 amino acids: CASSQVHGGRETQYF. The CDR3 bases are TGCGCCAGCAGCCAAGTGCACGGGGGGCGGGAGACCCAGTACTTC.

This clonotype appeared a few times. The chain joins TRBV12-3 or TRBV12-4 to TRBJ2-3; TRBD2 matches 14 bases. V shed 6 bases, J shed 6 bases, and the junction held 8 bases outside the gene matches. CDR3 length: 16 amino acids. This CDR3 reads CASSTGLAGGGDTQYF. CDR3 coding DNA: TGTGCCAGCAGCACCGGACTAGCGGGGGGTGGGGATACGCAGTATTTT.

This clonotype was detected a few times. Here the CDR3 reads CACCSRGLGGYTF. The DNA for the CDR3 is TGTGCCTGCTGTTCTAGGGGGCTCGGAGGCTACACCTTC. The genes are TRBV28 and TRBJ1-2, with 7 bases identical to TRBD1. The V gene's germline CDR1 is MDHEN and CDR2 SYDVKM. J lost 8 bases, V lost 11 bases, and 14 bases had no gene match. The CDR3 is made up of 13 amino acids.

This clonotype was recorded at least ten times. The rearrangement joins TRBV12-3 or TRBV12-4 to TRBJ2-3; the D gene is possibly TRBD2 (6 bases). This CDR3 has 15 amino acids. V was clipped by 5 bases and J by 0 bases, with 12 bases between them. The CDR3 nucleotides read TGTGCCAGCAGTCCCGGGACTTCCAGCACAGATACGCAGTATTTT. Residues: CASSPGTSSTDTQYF.